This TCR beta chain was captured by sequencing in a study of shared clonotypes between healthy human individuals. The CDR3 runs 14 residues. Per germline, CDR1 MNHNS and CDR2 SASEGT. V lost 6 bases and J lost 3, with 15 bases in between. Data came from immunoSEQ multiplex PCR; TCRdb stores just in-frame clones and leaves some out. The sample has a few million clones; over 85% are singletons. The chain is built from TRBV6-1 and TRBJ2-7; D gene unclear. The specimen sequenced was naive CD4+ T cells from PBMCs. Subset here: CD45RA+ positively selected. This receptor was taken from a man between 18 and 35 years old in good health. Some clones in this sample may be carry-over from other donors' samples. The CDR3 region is CASRTSVRNYEQYF. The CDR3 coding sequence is TGTGCCAGCAGAACCAGCGTACGAAACTACGAGCAGTACTTC.